This T cell receptor beta chain derives from a study of T cells after yellow fever vaccination. Looking at the study overall: Fractions low in cell number were prepared with SMART-Seq v4 Ultra Low Input.

This clonotype showed up many times. They built TCR cDNA with 5'RACE template switching, a step that put in a universal primer site and UMIs. MiXCR was run by TCRdb on the 5' RACE reads, yielding one entry per CDR3 protein. The sample includes tens of thousands of distinct CDR3 sequences, approximately 7.3% of them seen just once. Trimming cost V 6 bases and J 7 bases; bases outside gene matches: 15. In germline, CDR1 is DFQATT, CDR2 SNEGSKA (reference sequence). This CDR3 is 15 amino acids long. The sequences come from CD8+ T cells sorted from PBMCs, collected less than 11 days after the first yellow fever vaccination. This TCR was recovered from a man aged 18 to 29 who received the YFV17D yellow fever vaccine. The chain joins TRBV20-1 to TRBJ2-7; 10 nucleotides agree with TRBD1. CDR3 coding DNA: TGCAGTGCACTCGCGGGGACAGGGGAGATAAGGGAGCAGTACTTC. This codes for CSALAGTGEIREQYF.